This T cell receptor (beta chain) was documented in a study of shared clonotypes between healthy human individuals. Study details: Each donor's CD8 memory used one plate, CD8 naive two, each CD4 subset three. Points from the study as a whole: Donors were few, which limited the genetic and exposure-history diversity represented. Researchers found naive subsets generally carried larger estimated richness than memory subsets.

None of the donors, who were healthy HIV-negative adults, had recently had acute infections or vaccinations. A note on this clone: Its antigen is unidentified.

The germline CDR1 and CDR2 sequences are SGHNT and YYREEE (reference sequence). This CDR3 spans 15 amino acids. The J segment lost 6 bases and the V segment lost 0 bases, leaving 5 bases of the junction unmatched. The protocol was immunoSEQ multiplex PCR, while the TCRdb copy is restricted to in-frame clones and leaves out a portion. The sample includes a few million clones, approximately 93% of them seen just once. Input material: naive CD4+ T cells from PBMCs. Indicated subset: CD45RA+ positively selected. This clonotype originated in a man younger than 35 in good health. Some clones in this sample may be carry-over from other donors' samples. The rearrangement joins TRBV5-4 to TRBJ2-3, with TRBD1 identical over 9 bases. The CDR3 DNA reads TGTGCCAGCAGCTTGGCCCCACAGGGGGCTGATACGCAGTATTTT. As protein: CASSLAPQGADTQYF.